At least ten counts were recorded for the clone carrying this TCR beta chain. Staff drew ten milliliters of peripheral blood from each donor. The sample originates from a study of blood T cells in healthy people across ages. The V and J ends lost 6 bases and 0 bases, in that order; junction bases with no gene match: 8. The CDR3 covers 17 residues. From germline, CDR1 is SQVTM and CDR2 ANQGSEA. Alongside a J-beta primer mix, a sample-barcoded 5' primer served in a second PCR lasting about 6 to 11 cycles. In TCRdb, the 5' RACE reads were re-called with MiXCR into one record per CDR3 protein. This table holds about 1.6 million distinct CDR3 sequences, about 35% found once.

The material sequenced was blood. J is TRBJ2-4 and V is TRBV29-1, with TRBD2 matching over 13 bases. This TCR came from a woman in her twenties or thirties in good health. The CDR3 DNA sequence: TGCAGCGTCCTCGGACTAGCGGGAGTGTTAGCCAAAAACATTCAGTACTTC. It is translated as CSVLGLAGVLAKNIQYF.